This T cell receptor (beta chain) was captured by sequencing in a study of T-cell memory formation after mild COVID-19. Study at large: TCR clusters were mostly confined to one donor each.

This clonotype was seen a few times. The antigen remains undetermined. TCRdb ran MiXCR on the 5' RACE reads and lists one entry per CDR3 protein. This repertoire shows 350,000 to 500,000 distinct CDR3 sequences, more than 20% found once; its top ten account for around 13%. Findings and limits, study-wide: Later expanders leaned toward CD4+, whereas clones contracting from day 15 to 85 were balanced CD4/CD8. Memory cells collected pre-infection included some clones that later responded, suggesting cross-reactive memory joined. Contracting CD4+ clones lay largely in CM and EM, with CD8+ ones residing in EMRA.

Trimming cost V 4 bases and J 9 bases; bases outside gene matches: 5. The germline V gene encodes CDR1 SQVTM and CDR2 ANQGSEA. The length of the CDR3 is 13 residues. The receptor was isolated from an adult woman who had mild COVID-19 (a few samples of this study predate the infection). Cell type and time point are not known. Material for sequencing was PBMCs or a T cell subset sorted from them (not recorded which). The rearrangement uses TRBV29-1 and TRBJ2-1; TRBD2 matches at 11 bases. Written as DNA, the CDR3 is TGCAGCGTTGGACTAGCGGGATCTGGTGAGCAGTTCTTC. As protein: CSVGLAGSGEQFF.